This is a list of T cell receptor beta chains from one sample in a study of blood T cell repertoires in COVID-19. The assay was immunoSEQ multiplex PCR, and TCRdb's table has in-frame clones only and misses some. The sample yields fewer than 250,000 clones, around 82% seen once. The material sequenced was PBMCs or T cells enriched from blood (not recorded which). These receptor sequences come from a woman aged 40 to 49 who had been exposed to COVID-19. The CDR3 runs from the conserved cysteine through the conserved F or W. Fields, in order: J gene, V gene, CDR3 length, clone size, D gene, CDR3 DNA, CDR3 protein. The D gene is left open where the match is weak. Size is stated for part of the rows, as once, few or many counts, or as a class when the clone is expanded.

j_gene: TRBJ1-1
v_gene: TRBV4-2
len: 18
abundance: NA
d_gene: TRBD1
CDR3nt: TGTGCCAGCAGCCAATCCTCGGGGACAGGGGGTAGAGGCACTGAAGCTTTCTTT
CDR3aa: CASSQSSGTGGRGTEAFF

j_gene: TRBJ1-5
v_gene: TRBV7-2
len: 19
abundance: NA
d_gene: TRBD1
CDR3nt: TGTGCCAGCAGCACCCCGGACAGGGGGCCCCTATATAGCAATCAGCCCCAGCATTTT
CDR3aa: CASSTPDRGPLYSNQPQHF

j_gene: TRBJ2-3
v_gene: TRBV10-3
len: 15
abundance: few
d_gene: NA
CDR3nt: TGTGCCACCGGGCGGGGTCCCCTCCTTACAGATACGCAGTATTTT
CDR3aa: CATGRGPLLTDTQYF

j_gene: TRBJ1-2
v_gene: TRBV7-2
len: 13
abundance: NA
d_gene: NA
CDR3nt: TGTGCCAGCAGCCTTACGACAGGTGGTGGCTACACCTTC
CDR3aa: CASSLTTGGGYTF

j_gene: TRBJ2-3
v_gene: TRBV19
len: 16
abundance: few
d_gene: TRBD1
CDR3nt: TGTGCCAGTAGTATAGGGGGGACAGGGTCCACAGATACGCAGTATTTT
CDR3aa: CASSIGGTGSTDTQYF

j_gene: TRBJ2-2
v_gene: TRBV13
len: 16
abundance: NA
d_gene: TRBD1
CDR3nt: TGTGCCAGCAGCTCCCGCGGGACAGGGTCCGCCGGGGAGCTGTTTTTT
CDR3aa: CASSSRGTGSAGELFF

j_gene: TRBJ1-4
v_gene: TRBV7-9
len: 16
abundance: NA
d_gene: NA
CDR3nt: TGTGCCAGCAGCCCGTCCGGGACTTTTCTCCGGGAAAAACTGTTTTTT
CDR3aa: CASSPSGTFLREKLFF

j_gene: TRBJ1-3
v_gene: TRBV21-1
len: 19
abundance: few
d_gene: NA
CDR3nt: TGTGCCAGCAGCACGTGGACAGACCAGAGAGCCTATTCTGGAAACACCATATATTTT
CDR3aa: CASSTWTDQRAYSGNTIYF

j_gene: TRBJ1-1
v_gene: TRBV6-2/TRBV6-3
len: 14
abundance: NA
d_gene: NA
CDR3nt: TGTGCCAGCAGTCGGATGAGTGGGCTCACTGAAGCTTTCTTT
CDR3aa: CASSRMSGLTEAFF

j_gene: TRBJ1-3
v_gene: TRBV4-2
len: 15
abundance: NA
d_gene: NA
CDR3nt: TGTGCCAGCAGCCAAGAGAGGCATGCTGGAAACACCATATATTTT
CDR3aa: CASSQERHAGNTIYF

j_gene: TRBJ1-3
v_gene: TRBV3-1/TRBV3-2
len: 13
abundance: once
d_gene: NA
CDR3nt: TGTGCCAGCAGCCAAGGGTCAGGGGACACCATATATTTT
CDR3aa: CASSQGSGDTIYF

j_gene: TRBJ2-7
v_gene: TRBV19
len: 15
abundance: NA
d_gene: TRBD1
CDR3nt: TGTGCCAGTAGTATTCCGGGACAGGGGGTCTACGAGCAGTACTTC
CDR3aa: CASSIPGQGVYEQYF

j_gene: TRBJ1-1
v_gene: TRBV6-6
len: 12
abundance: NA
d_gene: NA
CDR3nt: TGTGCCAGCCGGGGGGGGAACACTGAAGCTTTCTTT
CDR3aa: CASRGGNTEAFF

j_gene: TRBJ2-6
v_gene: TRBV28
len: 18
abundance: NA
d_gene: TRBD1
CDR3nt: TGTGCCAGCAGTCGTCCGGGACAGACGTCGTCTGGGGCCAACGTCCTGACTTTC
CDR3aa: CASSRPGQTSSGANVLTF

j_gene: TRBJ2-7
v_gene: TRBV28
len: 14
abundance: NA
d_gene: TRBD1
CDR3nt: TGTGCCAGCAGTTCCCCCCAGGGGGCGGACGAGCAGTACTTC
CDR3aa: CASSSPQGADEQYF

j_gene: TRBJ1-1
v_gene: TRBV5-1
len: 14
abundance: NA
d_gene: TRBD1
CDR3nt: TGCGCCAGCAGCTTGGACAGGGGCGGGACTGAAGCTTTCTTT
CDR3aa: CASSLDRGGTEAFF

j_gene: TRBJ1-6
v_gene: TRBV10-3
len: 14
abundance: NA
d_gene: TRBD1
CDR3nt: TGTGCCATCAGCGTCGACAGGGGCAAATCACCCCTCCACTTT
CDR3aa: CAISVDRGKSPLHF

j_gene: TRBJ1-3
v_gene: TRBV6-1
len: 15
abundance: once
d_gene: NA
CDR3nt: TGTGCCAGCAGTGAATGGGCAGTCTCTGGAAACACCATATATTTT
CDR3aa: CASSEWAVSGNTIYF

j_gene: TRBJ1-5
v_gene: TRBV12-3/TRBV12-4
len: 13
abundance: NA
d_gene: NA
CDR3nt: TGTGCCAGCAGTTTTGGCACGAATCAGCCCCAGCATTTT
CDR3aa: CASSFGTNQPQHF

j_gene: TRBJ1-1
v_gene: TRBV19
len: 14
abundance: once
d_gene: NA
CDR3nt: TGTGCCAGTTCTACTAGCAGGGTAAGCTCTGAAGCTTTCTTT
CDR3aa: CASSTSRVSSEAFF

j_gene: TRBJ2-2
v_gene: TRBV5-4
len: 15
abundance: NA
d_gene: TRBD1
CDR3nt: TGTGCCAGCAGCTTTAGGGACAGGGACACCGGGGAGCTGTTTTTT
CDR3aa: CASSFRDRDTGELFF

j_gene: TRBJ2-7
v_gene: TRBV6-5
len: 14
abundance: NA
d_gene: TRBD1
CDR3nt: TGTGCCAGCAGCCCCGGGACAGGGGTGTACGAGCAGTACTTC
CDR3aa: CASSPGTGVYEQYF

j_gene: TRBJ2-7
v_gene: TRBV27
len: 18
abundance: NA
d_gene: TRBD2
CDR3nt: TGTGCCAGCAGTTTGTTCAGCGGGGGGCTGGGGTCATCCTACGAGCAGTACTTC
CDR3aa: CASSLFSGGLGSSYEQYF

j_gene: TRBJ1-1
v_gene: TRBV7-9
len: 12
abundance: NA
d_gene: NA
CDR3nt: TGTGCCAGCAGCCGAGGGAACACTGAAGCTTTCTTT
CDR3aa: CASSRGNTEAFF

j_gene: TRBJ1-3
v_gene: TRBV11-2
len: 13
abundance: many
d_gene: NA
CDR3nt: TGTGCCAGCAGCTCCGACAGGGGAAACACCATATATTTT
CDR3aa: CASSSDRGNTIYF

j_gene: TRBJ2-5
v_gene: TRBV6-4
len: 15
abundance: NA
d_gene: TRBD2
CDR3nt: TGTGCCAGCAGCGAGGGCCGGGGGGGCCAGGAGACCCAGTACTTC
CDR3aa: CASSEGRGGQETQYF

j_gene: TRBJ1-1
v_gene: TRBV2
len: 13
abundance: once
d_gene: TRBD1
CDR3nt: TGTGCCAGCAGGGGGACAGCGAACACTGAAGCTTTCTTT
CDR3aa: CASRGTANTEAFF

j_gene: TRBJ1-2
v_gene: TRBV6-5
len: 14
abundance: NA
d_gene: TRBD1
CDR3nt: TGTGCCAGCAGCGCTACAGGGGGCGCCTATGGCTACACCTTC
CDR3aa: CASSATGGAYGYTF

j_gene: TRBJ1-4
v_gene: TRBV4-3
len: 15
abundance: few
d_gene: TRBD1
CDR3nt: TGCGCCAGCAGCCAAGTGGGGACAGGGGAGGGAAAACTGTTTTTT
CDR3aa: CASSQVGTGEGKLFF

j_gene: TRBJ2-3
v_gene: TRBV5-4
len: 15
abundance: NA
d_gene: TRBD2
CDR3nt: TGTGCCAGCAAACCGGGACTAGGGAATGCAGATACGCAGTATTTT
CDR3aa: CASKPGLGNADTQYF

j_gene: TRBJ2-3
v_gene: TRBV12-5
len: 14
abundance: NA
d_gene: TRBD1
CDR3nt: TGTGCTAGTGGTGGACAGGGGGGGACAGATACGCAGTATTTT
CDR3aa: CASGGQGGTDTQYF

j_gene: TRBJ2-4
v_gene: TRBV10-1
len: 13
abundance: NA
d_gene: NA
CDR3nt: TGCGCCAGCAGTGGACTAGCCAAAAACATTCAGTACTTC
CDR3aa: CASSGLAKNIQYF

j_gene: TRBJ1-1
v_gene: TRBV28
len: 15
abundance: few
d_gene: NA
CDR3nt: TGTGCCAGCATCTCGGGGGGGGCGCGTACCACTGAAGCTTTCTTT
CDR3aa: CASISGGARTTEAFF

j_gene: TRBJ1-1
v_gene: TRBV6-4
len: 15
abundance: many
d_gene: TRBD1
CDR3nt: TGTGCCAGCAGTGTTGGGACAGGGGTGGGTACTGAAGCTTTCTTT
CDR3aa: CASSVGTGVGTEAFF

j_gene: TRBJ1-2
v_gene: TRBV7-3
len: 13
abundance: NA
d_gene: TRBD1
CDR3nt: TGTGCCAGCAGCTTAAGACAGGGGGGAGGCTACACCTTC
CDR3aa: CASSLRQGGGYTF

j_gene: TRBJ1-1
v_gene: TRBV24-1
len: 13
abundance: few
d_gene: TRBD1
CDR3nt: TGTGCCACCAGTGAAAACTCAGGGGGGAAAGCTTTCTTT
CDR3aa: CATSENSGGKAFF

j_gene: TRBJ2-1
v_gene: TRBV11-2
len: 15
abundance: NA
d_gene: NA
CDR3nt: TGTGCCAGCAGCTTAGTAGCAGGGACCTACAATGAGCAGTTCTTC
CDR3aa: CASSLVAGTYNEQFF

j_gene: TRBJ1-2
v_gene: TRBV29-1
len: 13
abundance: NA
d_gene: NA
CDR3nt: TGCAGCGTTGTGGTCAACATTAACTATGGCTACACCTTC
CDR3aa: CSVVVNINYGYTF

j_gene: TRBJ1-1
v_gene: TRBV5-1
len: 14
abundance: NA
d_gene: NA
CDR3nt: TGCGCCAGCGCTGGCTCACAGGGAAACACTGAAGCTTTCTTT
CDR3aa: CASAGSQGNTEAFF

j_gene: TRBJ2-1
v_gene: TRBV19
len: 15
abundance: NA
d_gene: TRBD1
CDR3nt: TGTGCCAGTAGTATAGGTAGGGACAGTTACAATGAGCAGTTCTTC
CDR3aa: CASSIGRDSYNEQFF

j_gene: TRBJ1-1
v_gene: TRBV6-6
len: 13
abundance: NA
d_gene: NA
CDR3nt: TGTGCCAGCAGCTCGACAGGGAACACTGAAGCTTTCTTT
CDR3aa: CASSSTGNTEAFF

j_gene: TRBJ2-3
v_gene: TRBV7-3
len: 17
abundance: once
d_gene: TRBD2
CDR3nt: TGTGCCAGCAGCTTAAGGGGCGGGGGGGCTGGCACAGATACGCAGTATTTT
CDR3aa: CASSLRGGGAGTDTQYF

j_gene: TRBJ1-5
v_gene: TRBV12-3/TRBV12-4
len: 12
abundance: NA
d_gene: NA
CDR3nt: TGTGCCAGCAGGGCGGAACAACAGCCCCAGCATTTT
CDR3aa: CASRAEQQPQHF

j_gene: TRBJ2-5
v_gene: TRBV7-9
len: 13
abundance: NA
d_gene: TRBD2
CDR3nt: TGTGCCAGCAGTCTAGCGGGGAGGGAGACCCAGTACTTC
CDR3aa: CASSLAGRETQYF

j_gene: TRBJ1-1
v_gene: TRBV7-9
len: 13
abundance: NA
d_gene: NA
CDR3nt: TGTGCCAGCAGACTTAGCGGGAACACTGAAGCTTTCTTT
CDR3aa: CASRLSGNTEAFF

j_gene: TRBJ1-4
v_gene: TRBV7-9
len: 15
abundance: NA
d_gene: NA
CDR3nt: TGTGCCAGCAGCCCCCCCTTTGGGGGGGGTGAAAAACTGTTTTTT
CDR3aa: CASSPPFGGGEKLFF

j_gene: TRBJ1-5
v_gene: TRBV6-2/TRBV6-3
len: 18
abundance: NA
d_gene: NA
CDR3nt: TGTGCCAGCAGTTTCCACCCGGTGGGACAATTCTGGGATCAGCCCCAGCATTTT
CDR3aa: CASSFHPVGQFWDQPQHF

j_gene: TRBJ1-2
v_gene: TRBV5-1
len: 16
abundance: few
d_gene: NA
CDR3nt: TGCGCCAGCAGCTTGGGCGGGAGCACCGGCCCCGGCGGCTACACCTTC
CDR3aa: CASSLGGSTGPGGYTF

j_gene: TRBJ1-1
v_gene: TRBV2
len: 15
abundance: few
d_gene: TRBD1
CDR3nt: TGTGCCAGCAGTTTCAACAGGGGTTCGGACACTGAAGCTTTCTTT
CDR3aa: CASSFNRGSDTEAFF